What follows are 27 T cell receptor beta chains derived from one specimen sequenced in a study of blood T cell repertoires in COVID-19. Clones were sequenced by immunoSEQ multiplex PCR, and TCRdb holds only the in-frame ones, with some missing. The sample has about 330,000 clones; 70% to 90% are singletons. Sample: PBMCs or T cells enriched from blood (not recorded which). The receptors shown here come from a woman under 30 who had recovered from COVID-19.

The CDR3 region is CASSGSPRGDYGYTF. CDR3 DNA: TGTGCCAGCAGTGGATCCCCCAGGGGGGACTATGGCTACACCTTC. The chain links TRBV2 to TRBJ1-2; 7 nucleotides align to TRBD1. V trimming: 4 bases; J trimming: 3 bases; junction bases outside the gene matches: 8. In germline, CDR1 is SNHLY, CDR2 FYNNEI. This CDR3 contains 15 residues.

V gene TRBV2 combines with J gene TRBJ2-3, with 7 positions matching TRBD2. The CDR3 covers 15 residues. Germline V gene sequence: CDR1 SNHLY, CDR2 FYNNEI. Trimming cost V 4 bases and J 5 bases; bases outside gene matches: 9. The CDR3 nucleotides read TGTGCCAGCAGTGCCCCTAGCGGCTCGGGAGATACGCAGTATTTT. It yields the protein CASSAPSGSGDTQYF.

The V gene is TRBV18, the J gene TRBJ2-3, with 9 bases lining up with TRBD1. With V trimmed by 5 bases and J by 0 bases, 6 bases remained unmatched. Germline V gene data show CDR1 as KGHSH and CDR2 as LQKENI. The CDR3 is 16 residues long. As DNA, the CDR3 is TGTGCCAGCTCATCCGGACAGGGGACTAGCACAGATACGCAGTATTTT. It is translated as CASSSGQGTSTDTQYF. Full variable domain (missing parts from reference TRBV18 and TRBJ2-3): NAGVMQNPRHLVRRRGQEARLRCSPMKGHSHVYWYRQLPEEGLKFMVYLQKENIIDESGMPKERFSAEFPKEGPSILRIQQVVRGDSAAYFCASSSGQGTSTDTQYFGPGTRLTVL.

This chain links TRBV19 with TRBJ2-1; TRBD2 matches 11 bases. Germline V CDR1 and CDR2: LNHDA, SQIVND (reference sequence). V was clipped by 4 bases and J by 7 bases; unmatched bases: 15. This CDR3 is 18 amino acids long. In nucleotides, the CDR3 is TGTGCCAGTAGTAAAGAGACTCCTACTAGCGGGAGCGGGAATGAGCAGTTCTTC. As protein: CASSKETPTSGSGNEQFF.

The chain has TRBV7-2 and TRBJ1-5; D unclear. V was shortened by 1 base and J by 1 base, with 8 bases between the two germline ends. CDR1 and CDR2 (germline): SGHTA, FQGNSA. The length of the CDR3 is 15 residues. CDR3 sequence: CASSLVTVSNQPQHF. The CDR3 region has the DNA TGTGCCAGCAGCTTAGTAACAGTAAGCAATCAGCCCCAGCATTTT.

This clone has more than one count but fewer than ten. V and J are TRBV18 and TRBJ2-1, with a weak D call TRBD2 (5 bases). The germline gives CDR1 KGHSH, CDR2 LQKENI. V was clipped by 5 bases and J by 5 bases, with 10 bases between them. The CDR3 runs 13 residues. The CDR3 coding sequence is TGTGCCAGCTCAGCTCAGAGGGACAATGAGCAGTTCTTC. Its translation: CASSAQRDNEQFF.

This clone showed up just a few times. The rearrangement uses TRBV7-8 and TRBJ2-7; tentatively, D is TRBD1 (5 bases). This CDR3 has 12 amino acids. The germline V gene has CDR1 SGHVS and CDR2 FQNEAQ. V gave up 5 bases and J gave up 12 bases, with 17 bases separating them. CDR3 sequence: CASSKDTGAPYF. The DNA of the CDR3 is TGTGCCAGCAGCAAGGACACGGGCGCACCGTACTTC.

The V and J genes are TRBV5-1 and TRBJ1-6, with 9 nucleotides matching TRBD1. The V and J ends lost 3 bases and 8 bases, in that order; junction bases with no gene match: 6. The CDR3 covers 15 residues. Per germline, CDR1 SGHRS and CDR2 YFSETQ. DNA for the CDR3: TGCGCCAGCAGCTACTGGACAGGGGTGGATTCACCCCTCCACTTT. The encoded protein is CASSYWTGVDSPLHF.

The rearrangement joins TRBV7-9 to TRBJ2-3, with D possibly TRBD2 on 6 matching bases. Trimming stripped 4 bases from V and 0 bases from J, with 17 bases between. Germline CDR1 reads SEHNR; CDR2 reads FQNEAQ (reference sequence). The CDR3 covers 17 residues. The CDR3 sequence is CASSSQSGTASTDTQYF. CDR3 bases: TGTGCCAGCAGCTCTCAATCCGGGACTGCTAGCACAGATACGCAGTATTTT.

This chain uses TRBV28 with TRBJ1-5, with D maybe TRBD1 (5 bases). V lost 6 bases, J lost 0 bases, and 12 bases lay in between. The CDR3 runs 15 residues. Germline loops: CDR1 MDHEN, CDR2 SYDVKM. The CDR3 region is CASSGGGNSNQPQHF. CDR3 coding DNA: TGTGCCAGCAGCGGGGGGGGTAATAGCAATCAGCCCCAGCATTTT.

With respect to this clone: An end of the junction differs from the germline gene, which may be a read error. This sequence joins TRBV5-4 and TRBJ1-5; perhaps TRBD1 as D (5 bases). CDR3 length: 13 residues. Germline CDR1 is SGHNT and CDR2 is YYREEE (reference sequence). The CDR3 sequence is CASSLWGDQPQHF. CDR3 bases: TGTGCCAGCAGCTTGTGGGGGGATCAACCCCAGCATTTT.

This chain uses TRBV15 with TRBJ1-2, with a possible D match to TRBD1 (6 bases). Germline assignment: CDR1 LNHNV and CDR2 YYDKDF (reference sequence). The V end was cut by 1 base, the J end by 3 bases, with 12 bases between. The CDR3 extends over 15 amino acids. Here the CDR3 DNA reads TGTGCCACCAGCAGAGGATCACAGGGTTACTATGGCTACACCTTC. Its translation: CATSRGSQGYYGYTF. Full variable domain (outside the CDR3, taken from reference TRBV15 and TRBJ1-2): DAMVIQNPRYQVTQFGKPVTLSCSQTLNHNVMYWYQQKSSQAPKLLFHYYDKDFNNEADTPDNFQSRRPNTSFCFLDIRSPGLGDTAMYLCATSRGSQGYYGYTFGSGTRLTVV.

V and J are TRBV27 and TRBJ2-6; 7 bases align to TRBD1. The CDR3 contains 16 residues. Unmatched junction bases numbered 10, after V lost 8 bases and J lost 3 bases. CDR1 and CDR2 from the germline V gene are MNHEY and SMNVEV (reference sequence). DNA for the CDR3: TGTGCCAGCCGGACAGGACCCCTGAGTGGGGCCAACGTCCTGACTTTC. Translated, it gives CASRTGPLSGANVLTF.

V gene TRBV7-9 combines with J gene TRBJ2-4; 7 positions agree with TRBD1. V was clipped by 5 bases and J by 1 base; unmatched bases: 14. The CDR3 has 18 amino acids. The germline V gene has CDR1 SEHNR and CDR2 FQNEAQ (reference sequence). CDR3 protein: CASSQHLTGVVAKNIQYF. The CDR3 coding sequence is TGTGCCAGCAGCCAACACCTTACAGGGGTTGTGGCCAAAAACATTCAGTACTTC.

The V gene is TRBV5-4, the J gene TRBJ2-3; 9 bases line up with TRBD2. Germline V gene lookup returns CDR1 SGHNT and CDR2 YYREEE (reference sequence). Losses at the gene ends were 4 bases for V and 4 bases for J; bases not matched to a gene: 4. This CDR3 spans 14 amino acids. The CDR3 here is CASSGAGGADTQYF. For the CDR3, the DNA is TGTGCCAGCAGCGGGGCGGGAGGGGCAGATACGCAGTATTTT.

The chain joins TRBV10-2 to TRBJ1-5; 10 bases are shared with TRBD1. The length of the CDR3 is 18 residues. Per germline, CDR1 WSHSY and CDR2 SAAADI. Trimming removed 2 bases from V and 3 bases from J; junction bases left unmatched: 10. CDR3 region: CASSEERPGQGNNQPQHF. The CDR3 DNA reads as TGCGCCAGCAGTGAGGAACGTCCGGGACAGGGGAACAATCAGCCCCAGCATTTT.

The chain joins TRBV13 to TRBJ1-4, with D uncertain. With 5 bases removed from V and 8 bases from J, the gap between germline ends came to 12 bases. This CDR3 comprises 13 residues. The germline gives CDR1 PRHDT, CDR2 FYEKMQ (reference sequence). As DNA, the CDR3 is TGTGCCAGCAGCCCCGGAGGGCACGAAAAACTGTTTTTT. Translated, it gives CASSPGGHEKLFF.

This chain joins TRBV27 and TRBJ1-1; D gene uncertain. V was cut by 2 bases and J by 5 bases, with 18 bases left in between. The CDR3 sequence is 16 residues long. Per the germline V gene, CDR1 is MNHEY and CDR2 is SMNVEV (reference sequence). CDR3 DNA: TGTGCCAGCAGTTTAGTCCCTGACGAGTTCGGGACTGAAGCTTTCTTT. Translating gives CASSLVPDEFGTEAFF.

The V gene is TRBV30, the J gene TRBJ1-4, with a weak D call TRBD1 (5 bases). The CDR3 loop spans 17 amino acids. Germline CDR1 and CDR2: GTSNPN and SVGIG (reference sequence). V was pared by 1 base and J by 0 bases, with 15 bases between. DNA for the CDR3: TGTGCCTGGAGTGAAATCGGACACCTTGCAACTAATGAAAAACTGTTTTTT. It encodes CAWSEIGHLATNEKLFF. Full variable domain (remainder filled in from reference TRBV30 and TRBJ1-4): SQTIHQWPATLVQPVGSPLSLECTVEGTSNPNLYWYRQAAGRGLQLLFYSVGIGQISSEVPQNLSASRPQDRQFILSSKKLLLSDSGFYLCAWSEIGHLATNEKLFFGSGTQLSVL.

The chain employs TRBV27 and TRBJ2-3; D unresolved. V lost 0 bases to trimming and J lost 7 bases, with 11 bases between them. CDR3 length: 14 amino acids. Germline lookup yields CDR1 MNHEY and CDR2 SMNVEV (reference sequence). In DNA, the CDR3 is TGTGCCAGCAGTTTATCAAGTGCGCGAAATACGCAGTATTTT. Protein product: CASSLSSARNTQYF.

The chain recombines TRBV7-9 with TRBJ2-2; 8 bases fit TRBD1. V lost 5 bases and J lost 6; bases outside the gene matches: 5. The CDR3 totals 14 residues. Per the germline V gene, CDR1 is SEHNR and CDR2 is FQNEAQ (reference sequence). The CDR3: CASSPQDRAGELFF. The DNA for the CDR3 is TGTGCCAGCAGCCCTCAGGACAGGGCCGGGGAGCTGTTTTTT.

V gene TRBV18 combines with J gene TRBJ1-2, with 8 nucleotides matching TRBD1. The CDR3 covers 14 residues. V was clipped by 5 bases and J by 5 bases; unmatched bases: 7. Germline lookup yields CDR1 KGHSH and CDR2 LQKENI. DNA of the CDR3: TGTGCCAGCTCAGAGGACAGGGATGGGTATGGCTACACCTTC. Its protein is CASSEDRDGYGYTF.

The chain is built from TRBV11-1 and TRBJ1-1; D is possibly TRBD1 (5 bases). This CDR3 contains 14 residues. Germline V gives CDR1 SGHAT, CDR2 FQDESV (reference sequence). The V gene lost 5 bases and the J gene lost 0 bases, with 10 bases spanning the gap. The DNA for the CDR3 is TGTGCCAGCAGCCGGGACTGGGTGAACACTGAAGCTTTCTTT. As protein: CASSRDWVNTEAFF.

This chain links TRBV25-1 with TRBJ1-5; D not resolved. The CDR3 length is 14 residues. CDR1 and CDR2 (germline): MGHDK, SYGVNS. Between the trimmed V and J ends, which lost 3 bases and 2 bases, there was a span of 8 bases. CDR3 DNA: TGTGCCAGCAGTGACACGGGAGGCAATCAGCCCCAGCATTTT. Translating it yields CASSDTGGNQPQHF.

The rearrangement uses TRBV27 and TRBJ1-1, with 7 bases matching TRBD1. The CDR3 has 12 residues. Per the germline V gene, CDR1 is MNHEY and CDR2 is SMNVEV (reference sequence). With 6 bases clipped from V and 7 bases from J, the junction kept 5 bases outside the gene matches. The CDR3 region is CASRPQGSEAFF. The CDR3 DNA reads TGTGCCAGCAGACCACAGGGGAGTGAAGCTTTCTTT.

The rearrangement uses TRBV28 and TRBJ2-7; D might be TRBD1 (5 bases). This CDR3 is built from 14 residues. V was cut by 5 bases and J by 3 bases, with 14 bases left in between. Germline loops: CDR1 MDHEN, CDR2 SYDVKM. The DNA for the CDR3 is TGTGCCAGCAGTCCCCAAAGGGGATTCTACGAGCAGTACTTC. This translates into CASSPQRGFYEQYF.

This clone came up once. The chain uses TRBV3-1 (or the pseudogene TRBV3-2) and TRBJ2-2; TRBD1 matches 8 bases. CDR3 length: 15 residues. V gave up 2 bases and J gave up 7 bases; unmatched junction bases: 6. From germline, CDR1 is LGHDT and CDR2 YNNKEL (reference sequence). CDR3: CASSQQYRGYGELFF. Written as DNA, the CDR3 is TGTGCCAGCAGCCAACAATACAGGGGGTACGGGGAGCTGTTTTTT.